This T cell receptor (beta chain) is drawn from a study of breast tumors, draining lymph nodes, adjacent tissues. Study-level findings and limits: Tumor TCR diversity was below lymph nodes but above nontumor tissue. The data were judged consistent with most tumor T cells coming from lymph node and expanding in tumor.

This clonotype was seen ten or more times. The antigen remains undetermined. Samples came from axillary lymph nodes draining the breast cancer. V shed 5 bases and J shed 4 bases, with 12 bases lying between them. This CDR3 has 13 residues. The V gene's germline CDR1 is SGHRS and CDR2 YFSETQ. Each CDR3 protein is one row after TCRdb ran MiXCR on the multiplex PCR reads. The sample gives about 140,000 distinct CDR3 sequences, approximately 32% of which show up once; 2.3% is in the top ten. Sequenced sample: axillary lymph node tissue. The receptor comes from a female donor with breast cancer. Some clones in this sample may be carry-over from other donors' samples. The rearrangement links TRBV5-1 to TRBJ1-2; D gene unclear. The CDR3: CASSTPEVYGYTF. The CDR3 coding sequence is TGCGCCAGCAGTACTCCGGAGGTCTATGGCTACACCTTC. The whole variable domain, remainder taken from reference TRBV5-1 and TRBJ1-2, is KAGVTQTPRYLIKTRGQQVTLSCSPISGHRSVSWYQQTPGQGLQFLFEYFSETQRNKGNFPGRFSGRQFSNSRSEMNVSTLELGDSALYLCASSTPEVYGYTFGSGTRLTVV.